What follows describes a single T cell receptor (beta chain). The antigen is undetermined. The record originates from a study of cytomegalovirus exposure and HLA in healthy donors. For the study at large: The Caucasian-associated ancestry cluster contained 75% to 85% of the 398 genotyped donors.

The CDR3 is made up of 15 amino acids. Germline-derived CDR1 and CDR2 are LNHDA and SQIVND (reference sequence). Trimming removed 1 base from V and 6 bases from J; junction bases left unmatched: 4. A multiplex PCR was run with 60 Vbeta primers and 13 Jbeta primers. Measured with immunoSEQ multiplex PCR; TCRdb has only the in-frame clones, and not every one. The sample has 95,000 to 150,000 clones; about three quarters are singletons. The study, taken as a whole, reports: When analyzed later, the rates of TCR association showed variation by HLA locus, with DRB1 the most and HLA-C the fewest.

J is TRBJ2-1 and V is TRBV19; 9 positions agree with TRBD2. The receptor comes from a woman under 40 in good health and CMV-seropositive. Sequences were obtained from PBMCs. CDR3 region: CASSIAWRGGNEQFF. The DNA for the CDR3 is TGTGCCAGTAGTATAGCTTGGCGGGGGGGCAATGAGCAGTTCTTC.